A single sample is the source of the 10 T cell receptor beta chains below, sequenced in a study of blood T cell repertoires in COVID-19 (TCRdb year 2020). Libraries were built with the immunoSEQ multiplex PCR assay. The immuneACCESS repertoire file appears here via TCRdb, limited to in-frame rearrangements. These files lack a portion of the clones; in checked studies, under half of the deficit traces to unresolved V genes, and the cause of the others is not known. The sample records some 110,000 clones, about 89% of which are singletons. 15% of the sample rests with the top ten. The sequencing input was peripheral blood. The receptor set was obtained from a man aged 45 to 65 with acute or convalescent COVID-19.

The rearrangement joins TRBV19 to TRBJ2-1, with 11 bases lining up with TRBD2. The germline gives CDR1 LNHDA, CDR2 SQIVND (reference sequence). V shed 4 bases and J 4 bases; nucleotides not matched to a gene: 6. The CDR3 covers 16 residues. The CDR3 here is CASSSSGRAMYNEQFF. The CDR3 nucleotides read TGTGCCAGTAGTAGTAGCGGGAGGGCCATGTACAATGAGCAGTTCTTC.

CDR3 sequence (DNA): TGCGCCAGCAGCTTGGAGCCGAACACTGAAGCTTTCTTT. It yields the protein CASSLEPNTEAFF. This chain links TRBV5-1 with TRBJ1-1; unclear D gene. This CDR3 is 13 amino acids long. Germline CDR1 is SGHRS and CDR2 is YFSETQ. The germline V and J ends were trimmed by 0 bases and 1 base, with 4 bases remaining between them.

About this clone itself: This specimen includes other DNA sequences encoding the same CDR3. This chain connects TRBV19 to TRBJ2-1; TRBD2 matches 9 bases. J was trimmed by 7 bases and V by 5 bases; bases with no gene match: 9. This CDR3 is built from 15 residues. Germline values: CDR1 LNHDA, CDR2 SQIVND (reference sequence). DNA of the CDR3: TGTGCCAGTAGTCCCGCGCGGGAGGGCAGAAATGAGCAGTTCTTC. Protein product: CASSPAREGRNEQFF.

The chain recombines TRBV29-1 with TRBJ2-5; 8 bases map to TRBD2. V shed 7 bases and J 4 bases; nucleotides not matched to a gene: 11. The CDR3 runs to 14 residues. Germline CDR1 and CDR2: SQVTM and ANQGSEA. Here the CDR3 DNA reads TGCAGCGCGACTAGCGATCAGGGAGGAGAGACCCAGTACTTC. Its protein product is CSATSDQGGETQYF. Filled out from reference TRBV29-1 and TRBJ2-5, the complete variable domain reads SAVISQKPSRDICQRGTSLTIQCQVDSQVTMMFWYRQQPGQSLTLIATANQGSEATYESGFVIDKFPISRPNLTFSTLTVSNMSPEDSSIYLCSATSDQGGETQYFGPGTRLLVL.

The chain uses TRBV3-1 (or the pseudogene TRBV3-2) and TRBJ2-1, with unresolved D. The CDR3 consists of 14 residues. V lost 8 bases, J lost 0 bases, and 11 bases lay in between. Germline loops: CDR1 LGHDT, CDR2 YNNKEL (reference sequence). The chain's CDR3 is CASQRSSSYNEQFF. The CDR3 nucleotides are TGTGCCAGCCAGAGGTCCAGCTCCTACAATGAGCAGTTCTTC.

V gene TRBV28 combines with J gene TRBJ2-1, with 11 positions matching TRBD1. CDR3 length: 15 amino acids. The germline gives CDR1 MDHEN, CDR2 SYDVKM. The V gene end was trimmed by 5 bases and the J gene end by 6 bases; junction bases not matched to a gene: 6. CDR3 in amino acids: CASSPPGTGGNEQFF. In nucleotides, the CDR3 is TGTGCCAGCAGTCCTCCCGGGACAGGGGGCAATGAGCAGTTCTTC. Combining the CDR3 with reference TRBV28 and TRBJ2-1 gives the whole variable domain DVKVTQSSRYLVKRTGEKVFLECVQDMDHENMFWYRQDPGLGLRLIYFSYDVKMKEKGDIPEGYSVSREKKERFSLILESASTNQTSMYLCASSPPGTGGNEQFFGPGTRLTVL.

The chain employs TRBV21-1 and TRBJ1-6. TRBV21-1 is a listed pseudogene. The CDR3 sequence is 17 residues long. CDR3 sequence: CASGPGGVRSYNSPLHF. The DNA for the CDR3 is TGTGCCAGCGGCCCGGGGGGAGTAAGGTCCTATAATTCACCCCTCCACTTT.

This clone was recorded once. V usage is TRBV30 and J usage is TRBJ1-6, with TRBD1 as a possible D gene (6 bases). With 1 base removed from V and 8 bases from J, the gap between germline ends came to 12 bases. CDR3 length equals 14 residues. Germline loops: CDR1 GTSNPN, CDR2 SVGIG (reference sequence). The CDR3 bases are TGTGCCTGGAGTGCTGACAGGCCCCATTCACCCCTCCACTTT. This sequence encodes CAWSADRPHSPLHF.

The V gene is TRBV5-1, the J gene TRBJ2-3, with 12 bases lining up with TRBD2. Trimming at V came to 0 bases and at J to 5 bases, leaving 10 bases not matched to a gene. Germline CDR1 is SGHRS and CDR2 is YFSETQ. This CDR3 comprises 18 residues. The CDR3: CASSLDHASGRALDTQYF. The CDR3 DNA sequence: TGCGCCAGCAGCTTGGATCATGCTAGCGGGAGGGCCTTAGATACGCAGTATTTT.

This clone was counted a single time. The rearrangement joins TRBV6-1 to TRBJ2-1; D uncertain. Germline assignment: CDR1 MNHNS and CDR2 SASEGT. V lost 3 bases and J lost 2, with 11 bases in between. The CDR3 runs to 15 residues. DNA of the CDR3: TGTGCCAGCAGTGATGCGGAGACGACCTACAATGAGCAGTTCTTC. This encodes CASSDAETTYNEQFF.